The 30 T cell receptor beta chains below come from one sample, sequenced in a study of shared clonotypes between healthy human individuals. Clones were read by immunoSEQ multiplex PCR, and TCRdb kept only the in-frame ones, dropping some. The profile shows some 630,000 clones, roughly 96% of them singletons. As defined, naive CD8 cells were CD45RO-negative and positively selected for CCR7, with terminally differentiated effector memory CD45RA+ cells excluded. The specimen was naive CD8+ T cells sorted from blood. These receptors originate from a woman aged 25 to 45 in good health.

CDR3 bases: TGTGCCAGTAGTATATCACAGGGGAACACTGAAGCTTTCTTT. Its protein is CASSISQGNTEAFF. The chain couples TRBV19 to TRBJ1-1; TRBD1 is a possible D gene (6 bases). The CDR3 covers 14 residues. The germline V and J ends were trimmed by 2 bases and 1 base, with 8 bases remaining between them. The germline CDR1 and CDR2 sequences are LNHDA and SQIVND (reference sequence).

This clone was counted a single time. The CDR3 loop reads CASKDAHSYEQYF. The CDR3 DNA reads as TGTGCCAGCAAGGATGCCCACTCCTACGAGCAGTACTTC. The genes are TRBV28 and TRBJ2-7; D is unclear. The CDR3 has 13 residues. Germline values: CDR1 MDHEN, CDR2 SYDVKM. The V end lost 7 bases, the J end lost 0 bases, and 10 bases lay between the germline ends.

V is TRBV15 and J is TRBJ2-7; D gene ambiguous. The CDR3 covers 14 residues. Trimming stripped 6 bases from V and 7 bases from J, with 19 bases between. CDR1 LNHNV and CDR2 YYDKDF come from the germline V gene (reference sequence). CDR3 amino acids: CATRWGFWGLEQYF. The CDR3 bases are TGTGCCACCAGATGGGGTTTCTGGGGTTTGGAGCAGTACTTC.

The chain uses TRBV11-1 and TRBJ2-7; weak D call: TRBD2 (6 bases). With 6 bases removed from V and 2 bases from J, the gap between germline ends came to 14 bases. Germline assignment: CDR1 SGHAT and CDR2 FQDESV (reference sequence). This CDR3 has 14 residues. The CDR3 nucleotides are TGTGCCAGCAGTCACGGGCGGGGAGCCTACGAGCAGTACTTC. It yields the protein CASSHGRGAYEQYF.

The J gene is TRBJ2-1, the V gene TRBV2; 11 bases are a match to TRBD2. The CDR3 loop spans 17 amino acids. V was pared by 1 base and J by 5 bases, with 7 bases of the junction left unmatched. Germline V gene lookup returns CDR1 SNHLY and CDR2 FYNNEI. This chain's CDR3 is CASSEVGTSGVHNEQFF. The CDR3 DNA is TGTGCCAGCAGTGAAGTTGGGACTAGCGGAGTCCACAATGAGCAGTTCTTC.

J is TRBJ1-2 and V is TRBV5-4; 8 bases line up with TRBD1. With 2 bases clipped from V and 8 bases from J, the junction kept 8 bases outside the gene matches. The CDR3 loop spans 14 amino acids. The germline CDR1 and CDR2 sequences are SGHNT and YYREEE (reference sequence). The CDR3, as DNA: TGTGCCAGCAGCTTTTGGACAGGGCAGAAGGGCTACACCTTC. Protein: CASSFWTGQKGYTF.

CDR3 region: CASSEPDRGYPTDTQYF. CDR3 nucleotides: TGTGCCAGCAGTGAGCCGGACAGGGGGTATCCAACAGATACGCAGTATTTT. The rearrangement uses TRBV6-1 and TRBJ2-3, with 10 bases identical to TRBD1. The CDR3 loop spans 17 amino acids. Germline V gene data show CDR1 as MNHNS and CDR2 as SASEGT. Trimming at V came to 3 bases and at J to 3 bases, leaving 9 bases not matched to a gene.

The gene calls are TRBV29-1 and TRBJ1-2; no definite D call. V was shortened by 1 base and J by 4 bases, with 13 bases between the two germline ends. The germline gives CDR1 SQVTM, CDR2 ANQGSEA. The CDR3 loop spans 14 amino acids. CDR3 nucleotides: TGCAGCGTTGAAGGAGAGCTGGGTCGCTATGGCTACACCTTC. It translates to CSVEGELGRYGYTF.

The gene calls are TRBV7-8 and TRBJ2-1; D is undetermined. Trimming shortened V by 1 base and J by 14 bases, and 18 bases separated the two germline ends. Germline V gene sequence: CDR1 SGHVS, CDR2 FQNEAQ. The CDR3 has 14 residues. CDR3 sequence: CASSLDVSDIGKFF. In DNA form, the CDR3 reads TGTGCCAGCAGCTTAGATGTGAGCGATATAGGCAAGTTCTTC.

This rearrangement joins TRBV7-2 to TRBJ2-7; no definite D call. This CDR3 is built from 14 residues. Germline V gene data show CDR1 as SGHTA and CDR2 as FQGNSA. Deletions cut 8 bases from V and 6 bases from J, with 20 bases between. CDR3 bases: TGTGCCAGCCGCCAAGCCGGTGTGGATTCCGAGCAGTACTTC. Its translation: CASRQAGVDSEQYF. Combining the CDR3 with reference TRBV7-2 and TRBJ2-7 gives the whole variable domain GAGVSQSPSNKVTEKGKDVELRCDPISGHTALYWYRQSLGQGLEFLIYFQGNSAPDKSGLPSDRFSAERTGGSVSTLTIQRTQQEDSAVYLCASRQAGVDSEQYFGPGTRLTVT.

The genes are TRBV19 and TRBJ2-3; no reliable D call. V was clipped by 0 bases and J by 3 bases, with 10 bases between them. The V gene's germline CDR1 is LNHDA and CDR2 SQIVND (reference sequence). The CDR3 covers 15 residues. The CDR3 is CASSIDSPGTDTQYF. Written as DNA, the CDR3 is TGTGCCAGTAGTATAGATTCGCCTGGGACAGATACGCAGTATTTT. Full variable domain (outside the CDR3, taken from reference TRBV19 and TRBJ2-3): DGGITQSPKYLFRKEGQNVTLSCEQNLNHDAMYWYRQDPGQGLRLIYYSQIVNDFQKGDIAEGYSVSREKKESFPLTVTSAQKNPTAFYLCASSIDSPGTDTQYFGPGTRLTVL.

V usage is TRBV7-9 and J usage is TRBJ1-4; D not resolved. Germline V gene data show CDR1 as SEHNR and CDR2 as FQNEAQ (reference sequence). Between the trimmed V and J ends, which lost 1 base and 14 bases, there was a span of 11 bases. The CDR3 consists of 12 residues. The CDR3 region has the DNA TGTGCCAGCAGCTTAGAAGGCCTAAGGCTGTTTTTT. It yields the protein CASSLEGLRLFF.

V is TRBV11-2 and J is TRBJ2-1; D ambiguous. This CDR3 spans 14 amino acids. The V end was cut by 4 bases, the J end by 5 bases, with 12 bases between. Germline loops: CDR1 SGHAT, CDR2 FQNNGV. The CDR3 nucleotides read TGTGCCAGCAGCTGGATCCGGACGGACAATGAGCAGTTCTTC. This translates into CASSWIRTDNEQFF.

The rearrangement uses TRBV19 and TRBJ2-1, with D hard to call. Germline V lookup: CDR1 LNHDA, CDR2 SQIVND (reference sequence). The CDR3 is 15 amino acids. The V gene lost 3 bases and the J gene lost 5 bases, with 14 bases spanning the gap. In DNA, the CDR3 is TGTGCCAGTAGTATTTGGCGGAGCCCTGACAATGAGCAGTTCTTC. Translating it yields CASSIWRSPDNEQFF.

This clone was seen only once. V and J are TRBV4-2 and TRBJ2-7; 8 bases line up with TRBD2. The V and J ends lost 2 bases and 2 bases, in that order; junction bases with no gene match: 11. Germline V gives CDR1 LGHNA, CDR2 YNFKEQ. This CDR3 region has 17 residues. The CDR3 coding sequence is TGTGCCAGCAGCCAACCCCCGGGGAGCGGGGGCACCTACGAGCAGTACTTC. This gives the protein CASSQPPGSGGTYEQYF.

This clone was recorded once. V gene TRBV27 combines with J gene TRBJ2-7, with a possible D match to TRBD2 (6 bases). CDR1 and CDR2 (germline): MNHEY, SMNVEV (reference sequence). This CDR3 has 13 amino acids. V was cut by 3 bases and J by 4 bases, with 10 bases left in between. The CDR3 loop is CASSFGSQYEQYF. CDR3 sequence (DNA): TGTGCCAGCAGTTTCGGGAGTCAGTACGAGCAGTACTTC.

The chain links TRBV2 to TRBJ1-1; D ambiguous. V lost 7 bases to trimming and J lost 6 bases, with 15 bases between them. The germline V gene encodes CDR1 SNHLY and CDR2 FYNNEI. This CDR3 has 13 residues. For the CDR3, the DNA is TGTGCCAGCATGGAGAGACCGCACTCTGAAGCTTTCTTT. The encoded protein is CASMERPHSEAFF.

The genes are TRBV27 and TRBJ2-7; no reliable D call. CDR1 is MNHEY, CDR2 SMNVEV, per germline (reference sequence). The CDR3 loop spans 14 amino acids. The ends were cut back, 0 bases at V and 7 bases at J, with 13 bases in the middle. CDR3 region: CASSLSTVPREQYF. The CDR3 DNA follows: TGTGCCAGCAGTTTATCGACTGTTCCCCGAGAGCAGTACTTC.

The V and J genes are TRBV27 and TRBJ2-7, with D perhaps TRBD2 (5 bases). V lost 3 bases and J lost 6, with 15 bases in between. From germline, CDR1 is MNHEY and CDR2 SMNVEV (reference sequence). This CDR3 is built from 14 residues. The CDR3: CASSLAGTPVEQYF. The CDR3 coding sequence is TGTGCCAGCAGTTTGGCGGGTACCCCGGTCGAGCAGTACTTC.

This chain links TRBV27 with TRBJ1-5; 11 nucleotides match TRBD1. This CDR3 is built from 17 residues. With V trimmed by 5 bases and J by 4 bases, 10 bases remained unmatched. The germline V gene has CDR1 MNHEY and CDR2 SMNVEV (reference sequence). CDR3 region: CASSPFWTGGLNQPQHF. The CDR3 DNA reads as TGTGCCAGCAGTCCCTTCTGGACAGGGGGCCTTAATCAGCCCCAGCATTTT.

The chain employs TRBV7-9 and TRBJ1-1, with D uncertain. Trimming pared 10 bases from V and 1 base from J, leaving 10 bases between. This CDR3 spans 12 amino acids. From germline, CDR1 is SEHNR and CDR2 FQNEAQ (reference sequence). CDR3 loop: CATEGPNTEAFF. In nucleotides, the CDR3 is TGTGCCACCGAAGGACCGAACACTGAAGCTTTCTTT.

This chain links TRBV7-9 with TRBJ2-7, with 7 bases matching TRBD2. V lost 4 bases to trimming and J lost 4 bases; unmatched junction nucleotides: 10. The CDR3 covers 15 residues. Germline V gene data show CDR1 as SEHNR and CDR2 as FQNEAQ (reference sequence). The CDR3 region has the DNA TGTGCCAGCAGCTCCCGGGGCCCGGGGGGATACGAGCAGTACTTC. This codes for CASSSRGPGGYEQYF.

This chain links TRBV7-2 with TRBJ2-2; D is undetermined. This CDR3 has 12 amino acids. Trimming stripped 6 bases from V and 6 bases from J, with 8 bases between. Germline V gene lookup returns CDR1 SGHTA and CDR2 FQGNSA. The CDR3 coding sequence is TGTGCCAGCAGTTATAATGCCGGGGAGCTGTTTTTT. Protein product: CASSYNAGELFF. Full variable domain (missing parts from reference TRBV7-2 and TRBJ2-2): GAGVSQSPSNKVTEKGKDVELRCDPISGHTALYWYRQSLGQGLEFLIYFQGNSAPDKSGLPSDRFSAERTGGSVSTLTIQRTQQEDSAVYLCASSYNAGELFFGEGSRLTVL.

The CDR3 nucleotides read TGTGCCAGCAAACCGGCCTCCGACCCTGGAAACACCATATATTTT. It encodes CASKPASDPGNTIYF. V gene TRBV28 combines with J gene TRBJ1-3, with unresolved D. This CDR3 spans 15 amino acids. Germline CDR1 reads MDHEN; CDR2 reads SYDVKM. V dropped 7 bases and J dropped 2 bases, with 15 bases sitting between them.

This clone was detected once. This chain uses TRBV10-2 with TRBJ2-7, with TRBD2 matching 9 bases. The CDR3 loop spans 11 amino acids. CDR1 and CDR2 (germline): WSHSY, SAAADI. The V and J ends lost 6 bases and 12 bases, in that order; junction bases with no gene match: 6. Here the CDR3 DNA reads TGCGCCAGCAGGACAAGCGGGAGGTGGTACTTC. It yields the protein CASRTSGRWYF.

The chain joins TRBV6-5 to TRBJ1-2; D is possibly TRBD1 (5 bases). The CDR3 is 13 amino acids. Looked up from germline, CDR1 is MNHEY and CDR2 is SVGAGI. V dropped 6 bases and J dropped 4 bases, with 12 bases sitting between them. The CDR3 sequence: CASSYRGGYGYTF. CDR3 DNA: TGTGCCAGCAGCTACCGGGGGGGCTATGGCTACACCTTC.

V gene TRBV4-2 combines with J gene TRBJ2-5, with 8 bases aligning to TRBD2. Germline V gene sequence: CDR1 LGHNA, CDR2 YNFKEQ. V lost 1 base, J lost 2 bases, and 9 bases stayed unmatched. The CDR3 runs 17 residues. DNA of the CDR3: TGTGCCAGCAGCCAAGCTCCTCATACTAGCGGTCAAGAGACCCAGTACTTC. Translating it yields CASSQAPHTSGQETQYF.

CDR3 amino acids: CASSLGSGGVNEQFF. As DNA, the CDR3 is TGTGCCAGCAGCTTGGGATCCGGGGGGGTCAATGAGCAGTTCTTC. The V gene is TRBV5-4, the J gene TRBJ2-1, with TRBD2 matching 8 bases. Germline-derived CDR1 and CDR2 are SGHNT and YYREEE (reference sequence). The trim removed 0 bases at V and 6 bases at J, leaving 5 bases unmatched. The CDR3 covers 15 residues.

The genes are TRBV9 and TRBJ2-7; 9 bases are shared with TRBD2. Germline trimming cut 0 bases from V and 4 bases from J; bases unmatched to any gene: 8. Per the germline V gene, CDR1 is SGDLS and CDR2 is YYNGEE. The CDR3 length is 16 residues. The CDR3 DNA follows: TGTGCCAGCAGCGTAGCTCTAGCGGGGTCCGTTTACGAGCAGTACTTC. Its protein is CASSVALAGSVYEQYF.

This chain links TRBV6-5 with TRBJ2-7; the D gene could be TRBD1 or TRBD2 (5 bases each). The CDR3 has 14 residues. Trimming shortened V by 2 bases and J by 7 bases, and 15 bases separated the two germline ends. Germline V gene data show CDR1 as MNHEY and CDR2 as SVGAGI. CDR3 DNA: TGTGCCAGCAGTTACGCCTCTGACTGGGGGGAGCAGTACTTC. It codes for CASSYASDWGEQYF.